This TCR beta chain was found in a study of shared clonotypes between healthy human individuals. Study background: A couple of women and three men aged 18 to 49 made up the donors. Each donor contributed plates that comprised three CD4 naive, three CD4 memory, two CD8 naive and one CD8 memory.

Data came from immunoSEQ multiplex PCR; TCRdb stores just in-frame clones and leaves some out. The sample carries approximately 2.5 million clones, approximately 92% recorded once. Germline loops: CDR1 SGHTA, CDR2 FQGNSA. V was clipped by 3 bases and J by 5 bases; unmatched bases: 12. The CDR3 is 19 amino acids. The J gene is TRBJ2-2, the V gene TRBV7-2, with 13 nucleotides matching TRBD2. The sequencing sample was made of naive CD4+ T cells sorted from blood. Noted subset: CD45RA+ positively selected. The receptor was isolated from a man aged 18 to 35 in good health. CDR3 amino acids: CASSFRTSGRITKTGELFF. The CDR3 DNA sequence: TGTGCCAGCAGCTTCCGGACTAGCGGGAGAATAACAAAGACCGGGGAGCTGTTTTTT.